This T cell receptor (beta chain) was captured by sequencing in a study of cytomegalovirus exposure and HLA in healthy donors. Overall study results and limits: Per published reports, the classifier diagnosed cytomegalovirus status with high specificity and sensitivity.

About this clone itself: Its antigen remains unidentified.

Germline values: CDR1 WNHNN, CDR2 SYGVQD (reference sequence). Trimming removed 4 bases from V and 1 base from J; junction bases left unmatched: 3. CDR3 length: 15 residues. The PCR was carried out with 60 Vbeta primers and 13 Jbeta primers. Authors' methods: There were about 86 million unique TCR beta chains by a later count, and approximately 10 million of them were shared. This table comes from immunoSEQ multiplex PCR, and its TCRdb copy is limited to in-frame clones, with some not included. The V and J calls and clone size come from that table; D and trimming were worked out from the DNA. Of more than 110,000 clones in the sample, roughly 83% are singletons; the top ten hold around 4.1%.

Sequenced material: PBMCs. The receptor was isolated from a man between 35 and 55 years old in good health and CMV-seropositive. This rearrangement joins TRBV10-1 to TRBJ2-1; 8 bases align to TRBD2. CDR3 bases: TGCGCCAGCAGTGGAAAGCGGGAGTCCTACAATGAGCAGTTCTTC. Amino acid sequence: CASSGKRESYNEQFF.